This is a list of T cell receptor beta chains from one sample in a study of Tregs in tolerant kidney transplant recipients. Data came from immunoSEQ multiplex PCR; TCRdb stores just in-frame clones and leaves some out. The sample has approximately 98,000 clones, 90% seen once; the top ten hold roughly 0.35%. The sequencing used CD4+ T cells from blood, collected before the transplant. These receptors were taken from a human donor who received a combined kidney and bone marrow transplant. The conserved cysteine and the conserved F or W are not part of the CDR3 here. The D gene is left open where the match is weak.

>TRBD1|TRBJ1-1|TRBV4-1
ASSQDMDRGWLDTEAF
>TRBD2|TRBJ2-7|TRBV29-1
SASSGASYEQY
>NA|TRBJ2-7|TRBV6-1
ASNLRQRATYEQY
>NA|TRBJ2-1|TRBV5-4
ASSRAGSYNEQF
>TRBD1|TRBJ1-1|TRBV28
ASSQTQRSTGAQNTEAF
>NA|TRBJ1-4|TRBV6-7
ASSYGQGPLNEKLF
>TRBD2|TRBJ2-1|TRBV9
ASSPQFAGGFHNEQF
>NA|TRBJ1-2|TRBV10-3
AISASEGGYT
>NA|TRBJ1-2|TRBV9
ASSVDSVIYGYT
>TRBD2|TRBJ2-4|TRBV5-4
ASSSTAGSAKNIQY
>TRBD1|TRBJ1-1|TRBV19
ASSINRGGTEAF
>TRBD2|TRBJ2-1|TRBV28
ASGVAGGDNEQF
>NA|TRBJ1-1|TRBV15
ATSRPLVSSNTEAF
>NA|TRBJ2-7|TRBV6-1
ASSEGGGAGYYEQY
>TRBD1|TRBJ1-2|TRBV28
ASSLLDLTDRGYGYT
>TRBD1|TRBJ2-3|TRBV2
ASGRGTGSFSYNTQY
>TRBD1|TRBJ1-2|TRBV6-1
ASRERTGGSYGYT
>TRBD1|TRBJ1-1|TRBV2
ASSDGQGAVAF
>TRBD1|TRBJ2-3|TRBV5-1
ASSLRGTASTDTQY
>TRBD1|TRBJ2-7|TRBV2
ASSVRGQGTYEQY
>NA|TRBJ2-7|TRBV2
ASIPRESSYEQY
>NA|TRBJ1-2|TRBV10-1
ASLVVYYGYT
>NA|TRBJ2-1|TRBV29-1
SVPGPTGNEQF
>NA|TRBJ1-4|TRBV11-2
ASSLYRAVREKLF
>NA|TRBJ1-1|TRBV18
ASSPSTGGFEAF
>TRBD1|TRBJ1-1|TRBV6-6
ASKKGATEAF
>NA|TRBJ2-7|TRBV6-5
ASSRQGTTYEQY
>NA|TRBJ1-2|TRBV27
ASSSAGTTYGYT
>NA|TRBJ1-4|TRBV30
AWEAMTPGEKLF
>NA|TRBJ1-1|TRBV6-5
ASRTVEGTEAF
>TRBD1|TRBJ1-1|TRBV5-4
ASSRDRNTEAF
>NA|TRBJ2-5|TRBV27
ASSLGAKETQY
>NA|TRBJ2-1|TRBV28
ASSLLGGYEQF
>TRBD1|TRBJ1-2|TRBV28
ASRSGTGYGYT
>NA|TRBJ1-1|TRBV6-6
ASSTGGGRPEAF
>NA|TRBJ1-2|TRBV18
ASSPQGSGNYGYT
>TRBD1|TRBJ1-3|TRBV15
ATSRAGGQKGGNTIY
>TRBD1|TRBJ1-1|TRBV27
ASADRVVTEAF
>TRBD1|TRBJ2-3|TRBV4-2
ASSLSRGQSTDTQY
>NA|TRBJ2-5|TRBV28
ASRLRSGNQETQY
>NA|TRBJ1-2|TRBV10-3
AISDWLLDSQANYGYT
>NA|TRBJ2-3|TRBV20-1
SASRDTQY
>NA|TRBJ2-5|TRBV5-4
ASSLGGRRETQY
>TRBD2|TRBJ2-5|TRBV10-3
AISDAGGYQETQY
>TRBD1|TRBJ1-5|TRBV30
AWSLRQGGNQPQH
>TRBD1|TRBJ1-6|TRBV5-4
ASSLPDRYNSPLH
>NA|TRBJ2-3|TRBV10-1
ASSESEAGTDTQY
>TRBD2|TRBJ2-6|TRBV10-3
AISETSGSAGANVLT
>TRBD2|TRBJ2-1|TRBV25-1
ASSDPSGGDNEQF
>NA|TRBJ1-2|TRBV4-1
ASSQVGDTETLSYGYT
>NA|TRBJ2-1|TRBV9
ASSNHPGVSYNEQF
>NA|TRBJ2-6|TRBV11-2
ASTADLAGANVLT
>TRBD1|TRBJ2-1|TRBV5-8
ASSPPGTGGSEQF